Each of the 28 T cell receptor beta chains below was sequenced from the same sample in a study of beta chain features in type 1 diabetes. What these receptors recognize is not known. Findings and caveats of the study: Among all four CD4+ subsets, Type 1 diabetes patients had TCRB CDR3s that were moderately but significantly shorter.

Reverse transcription of all isolated RNA meant that expressed TCRB transcripts were sequenced. Sequencing was performed with immunoSEQ multiplex PCR; in TCRdb, only in-frame clones are kept and a portion is missing. The table lists a few hundred thousand clones, around 10% of them singletons. Sequenced: central memory CD4+ T cells from blood. These receptors all come from a young man with type 1 diabetes.

This clone came up a few times. The V and J genes are TRBV5-1 and TRBJ2-2, with a weak D call TRBD1 (5 bases). Trimming stripped 9 bases from V and 4 bases from J, with 19 bases between. This CDR3 is 15 amino acids long. Per germline, CDR1 SGHRS and CDR2 YFSETQ. The CDR3 nucleotides are TGCGCCACCTCCTGGGGTGGACAATTCACCGGGGAGCTGTTTTTT. Translating gives CATSWGGQFTGELFF.

This clone was seen more than once but under ten times. The rearrangement links TRBV18 to TRBJ1-1; D uncertain. The V gene's germline CDR1 is KGHSH and CDR2 LQKENI. There are 15 residues in the CDR3. The ends were cut back, 0 bases at V and 1 base at J, with 9 bases in the middle. The CDR3 DNA sequence: TGTGCCAGCTCACCACCGGGTATTAAGAACACTGAAGCTTTCTTT. Its translation is CASSPPGIKNTEAFF.

This clone was seen a handful of times. This chain connects TRBV7-8 to TRBJ2-5; D gene ambiguous. The V gene lost 5 bases and the J gene lost 2 bases, with 12 bases spanning the gap. The CDR3 is 14 amino acids. Germline-derived CDR1 and CDR2 are SGHVS and FQNEAQ. The CDR3 coding sequence is TGTGCCAGCAGCCGAGATTGGGGACAAGAGACCCAGTACTTC. Its protein is CASSRDWGQETQYF.

This clone turned up a few times. The junction departs from the called germline gene at one end, perhaps through a read error. The J gene is TRBJ2-1, the V gene TRBV7-7, with D unclear. The CDR3 loop spans 15 amino acids. The germline V gene encodes CDR1 SSHAT and CDR2 FNYEAQ (reference sequence). Written as DNA, the CDR3 is TGTGCTAGCAGCTCCCATACGAGCTCCTACAATGAGCAGTTCTTC. Protein: CASSSHTSSYNEQFF.

The chain links TRBV6-1 to TRBJ1-4; maybe TRBD1 (5 bases). Germline V gene sequence: CDR1 MNHNS, CDR2 SASEGT. This CDR3 comprises 13 residues. With 3 bases removed from V and 8 bases from J, the gap between germline ends came to 10 bases. The CDR3 coding sequence is TGTGCCAGCAGTGACAGGGAGGCCGAAAAACTGTTTTTT. Protein: CASSDREAEKLFF.

This clone was counted only a few times. The chain is built from TRBV30 and TRBJ1-2, with TRBD1 matching over 10 bases. V was clipped by 8 bases and J by 8 bases; unmatched bases: 20. Germline V gives CDR1 GTSNPN, CDR2 SVGIG (reference sequence). This CDR3 contains 16 residues. CDR3 nucleotides: TGTGCCAGCAGCTCCACCCGCCGGGACAGGGGAGTCGGCTACACCTTC. Its translation: CASSSTRRDRGVGYTF.

The chain is built from TRBV11-2 and TRBJ1-1; 8 nucleotides match TRBD1. This CDR3 region has 15 residues. Germline CDR1 reads SGHAT; CDR2 reads FQNNGV. Unmatched junction bases numbered 4, after V lost 0 bases and J lost 4 bases. The CDR3 reads CASSLDKDRVTEAFF. DNA for the CDR3: TGTGCCAGCAGCTTAGATAAGGACAGGGTCACTGAAGCTTTCTTT. Full variable domain (outside the CDR3, taken from reference TRBV11-2 and TRBJ1-1): EAGVAQSPRYKIIEKRQSVAFWCNPISGHATLYWYQQILGQGPKLLIQFQNNGVVDDSQLPKDRFSAERLKGVDSTLKIQPAKLEDSAVYLCASSLDKDRVTEAFFGQGTRLTVV.

The gene calls are TRBV19 and TRBJ1-1, with D perhaps TRBD1 (6 bases). The CDR3 covers 13 residues. V lost 9 bases and J 1 base, leaving 12 bases between the germline ends. Germline V gene lookup returns CDR1 LNHDA and CDR2 SQIVND (reference sequence). The CDR3 DNA reads TGTGCCAGCAGCGGACAGAGGAACACTGAAGCTTTCTTT. Translating gives CASSGQRNTEAFF. The entire variable domain, with the rest obtained from reference TRBV19 and TRBJ1-1, is as follows: DGGITQSPKYLFRKEGQNVTLSCEQNLNHDAMYWYRQDPGQGLRLIYYSQIVNDFQKGDIAEGYSVSREKKESFPLTVTSAQKNPTAFYLCASSGQRNTEAFFGQGTRLTVV.

This clone was seen only a few times. The V call is TRBV30, the J call TRBJ1-3; D is possibly TRBD1 (6 bases). CDR1 and CDR2 from the germline V gene are GTSNPN and SVGIG (reference sequence). With 1 base removed from V and 2 bases from J, the gap between germline ends came to 24 bases. The CDR3 loop spans 19 amino acids. CDR3 region: CAWSDGRGLHSLTGNTIYF. CDR3 sequence (DNA): TGTGCCTGGAGTGACGGCAGGGGACTTCATTCGCTTACTGGAAACACCATATATTTT.

The table lists this clone with many counts. The chain recombines TRBV5-1 with TRBJ2-5; D remains ambiguous. The V end lost 0 bases, the J end lost 4 bases, and 10 bases lay between the germline ends. CDR1 SGHRS and CDR2 YFSETQ come from the germline V gene. CDR3 size: 14 residues. The CDR3 DNA follows: TGCGCCAGCAGCTTGGAAGTGAATCGAGAGACCCAGTACTTC. This gives the protein CASSLEVNRETQYF.

This clone was seen a few times. This chain joins TRBV13 and TRBJ2-7; D may be TRBD1 (5 bases). Trimming removed 6 bases from V and 1 base from J, with 7 bases in between. This CDR3 region has 12 residues. Germline lookup yields CDR1 PRHDT and CDR2 FYEKMQ (reference sequence). CDR3 loop: CASSRQSYEQYF. The CDR3 DNA sequence: TGTGCCAGCAGTCGACAGTCCTACGAGCAGTACTTC.

In its sample, this clone was seen a few times. The chain links TRBV5-1 to TRBJ1-1, with 7 bases identical to TRBD1. CDR1 and CDR2 from the germline V gene are SGHRS and YFSETQ. This CDR3 is built from 14 residues. Unmatched junction bases numbered 10, after V lost 4 bases and J lost 7 bases. CDR3: CASSHGQERGEAFF. The DNA for the CDR3 is TGCGCCAGCAGCCACGGACAGGAAAGGGGTGAAGCTTTCTTT. The full variable domain, rest sourced from reference TRBV5-1 and TRBJ1-1, is KAGVTQTPRYLIKTRGQQVTLSCSPISGHRSVSWYQQTPGQGLQFLFEYFSETQRNKGNFPGRFSGRQFSNSRSEMNVSTLELGDSALYLCASSHGQERGEAFFGQGTRLTVV.

Ten or more counts support this clone. The rearrangement joins TRBV7-8 to TRBJ1-4, with 9 nucleotides matching TRBD1. The CDR3 consists of 14 residues. V lost 5 bases to trimming and J lost 8 bases; unmatched junction nucleotides: 6. Germline assignment: CDR1 SGHVS and CDR2 FQNEAQ. The CDR3 reads CASSPGTGYEKLFF. The CDR3 DNA reads as TGTGCCAGCAGCCCCGGGACAGGGTACGAAAAACTGTTTTTT.

This clone occurred many times. The chain joins TRBV9 to TRBJ2-2; no reliable D call. Trimming removed 0 bases from V and 4 bases from J, with 7 bases in between. Germline CDR1 is SGDLS and CDR2 is YYNGEE. There are 14 residues in the CDR3. This CDR3 is CASSVARATGELFF. DNA of the CDR3: TGTGCCAGCAGCGTAGCTCGGGCCACCGGGGAGCTGTTTTTT.

The V gene is TRBV29-1, the J gene TRBJ2-3; D is unclear. The CDR3 length is 13 residues. The germline V and J ends were trimmed by 3 bases and 2 bases, with 9 bases remaining between them. Germline values: CDR1 SQVTM, CDR2 ANQGSEA. CDR3 in DNA: TGCAGCGTTGACCAGGCCCTCACAGATACGCAGTATTTT. It specifies CSVDQALTDTQYF.

This clone was observed many times. The J gene is TRBJ2-1, the V gene TRBV28; the D gene is possibly TRBD2 (5 bases). V lost 3 bases and J 1 base, leaving 16 bases between the germline ends. The CDR3 sequence is 17 residues long. CDR1 and CDR2 (germline): MDHEN, SYDVKM. This CDR3 reads CASSFRRIQRSYNEQFF. The CDR3 coding sequence is TGTGCCAGCAGTTTTCGGAGGATTCAGAGGTCCTACAATGAGCAGTTCTTC.

This sequence joins TRBV28 and TRBJ2-2; TRBD2 agrees at 9 bases. The germline V gene has CDR1 MDHEN and CDR2 SYDVKM. Trimming cost V 3 bases and J 2 bases; bases outside gene matches: 1. The CDR3 has 15 amino acids. Here the CDR3 DNA reads TGTGCCAGCAGTTTTCTAGCGGGAAACACCGGGGAGCTGTTTTTT. Residues: CASSFLAGNTGELFF.

This clone was observed at least ten times. The V call is TRBV7-9, the J call TRBJ1-3; TRBD1 is a possible D gene (6 bases). This CDR3 contains 14 residues. The V and J ends lost 5 bases and 0 bases respectively, with 8 bases between them. CDR1 is SEHNR, CDR2 FQNEAQ, per germline (reference sequence). CDR3 amino acids: CASSTGISGNTIYF. CDR3 bases: TGTGCCAGCAGCACAGGGATCTCTGGAAACACCATATATTTT.

This clone turned up a few times. An end of the junction does not agree with germline; a read error may underlie this. V usage is TRBV6-6 and J usage is TRBJ2-2; TRBD1 agrees at 7 bases. The germline gives CDR1 MNHNY, CDR2 SVGAGI (reference sequence). This CDR3 has 13 amino acids. This CDR3 reads CAISAGGAGELFF. The CDR3 nucleotides are TGTGCCATCAGTGCAGGGGGAGCCGGGGAGCTGTTTTTT.

This clone was observed a handful of times. The J gene is TRBJ1-1, the V gene TRBV28; perhaps TRBD1 as D (6 bases). The CDR3 runs 13 residues. V was shortened by 5 bases and J by 5 bases, with 12 bases between the two germline ends. CDR1 is MDHEN, CDR2 SYDVKM, per germline. The CDR3 is CASSLGGHTEAFF. The CDR3 DNA reads as TGTGCCAGCAGTCTCGGGGGACATACTGAAGCTTTCTTT.

This clone was recorded a few times. The chain's CDR3 is CASRRQGSLPQHF. The CDR3 bases are TGTGCCAGCAGAAGACAGGGAAGTTTACCCCAGCATTTT. The rearrangement uses TRBV28 and TRBJ1-5; 7 bases are a match to TRBD1. Per germline, CDR1 MDHEN and CDR2 SYDVKM. V trimming: 6 bases; J trimming: 10 bases; junction bases outside the gene matches: 9. This CDR3 has 13 residues. Together with reference TRBV28 and TRBJ1-5, the CDR3 gives the full variable domain: DVKVTQSSRYLVKRTGEKVFLECVQDMDHENMFWYRQDPGLGLRLIYFSYDVKMKEKGDIPEGYSVSREKKERFSLILESASTNQTSMYLCASRRQGSLPQHFGDGTRLSIL.

This clone occurred many times. The chain combines TRBV28 with TRBJ1-1; D is unresolved. V was trimmed by 6 bases and J by 1 base, leaving 9 bases between them. The CDR3 runs 13 residues. Germline assignment: CDR1 MDHEN and CDR2 SYDVKM. CDR3 in DNA: TGTGCCAGCAGAAGTTACCAGAACACTGAAGCTTTCTTT. Protein product: CASRSYQNTEAFF. Full variable domain (remainder filled in from reference TRBV28 and TRBJ1-1): DVKVTQSSRYLVKRTGEKVFLECVQDMDHENMFWYRQDPGLGLRLIYFSYDVKMKEKGDIPEGYSVSREKKERFSLILESASTNQTSMYLCASRSYQNTEAFFGQGTRLTVV.

This clone was detected a few times. The chain combines TRBV7-2 with TRBJ2-3; D tentatively reads TRBD1 or TRBD2 (5 bases each). Germline lookup yields CDR1 SGHTA and CDR2 FQGNSA. The V end lost 5 bases, the J end lost 1 base, and 16 bases lay between the germline ends. This CDR3 is 16 amino acids long. For the CDR3, the DNA is TGTGCCAGCAGCCGAAGAGCGGCGACAGGCACAGATACGCAGTATTTT. Translation: CASSRRAATGTDTQYF. Based on the CDR3 plus reference TRBV7-2 and TRBJ2-3, the full variable domain is GAGVSQSPSNKVTEKGKDVELRCDPISGHTALYWYRQSLGQGLEFLIYFQGNSAPDKSGLPSDRFSAERTGGSVSTLTIQRTQQEDSAVYLCASSRRAATGTDTQYFGPGTRLTVL.

V is TRBV11-3 and J is TRBJ2-1; 9 bases are a match to TRBD1. CDR3 length equals 14 residues. The germline V gene has CDR1 SGHNT and CDR2 YENEEA. Trimming took 4 bases from V and 4 from J; bases not matched to a gene: 2. In DNA form, the CDR3 reads TGTGCCAGCAGCTCCGGGACAGGGTACAATGAGCAGTTCTTC. Protein: CASSSGTGYNEQFF.

A remark on this clone: One junction end disagrees with the germline gene, perhaps due to a read error. The chain recombines TRBV28 with TRBJ1-2, with TRBD1 as a possible D gene (5 bases). CDR1 is MDHEN and CDR2 is SYDVKM in the germline V gene. The CDR3 runs 12 residues. CDR3 amino acids: CASSPEVGRTNF. For the CDR3, the DNA is TGTGCCAGCAGTCCCGAGGTTGGCAGGACAAATTTC.

This clone has more than one count but fewer than ten. The chain recombines TRBV5-1 with TRBJ1-3; unclear D gene. Deletions cut 3 bases from V and 0 bases from J, with 10 bases between. The CDR3 extends over 15 amino acids. The germline V gene has CDR1 SGHRS and CDR2 YFSETQ. Here the CDR3 reads CASSSSLNSGNTIYF. Written as DNA, the CDR3 is TGCGCCAGCAGCTCAAGTCTTAACTCTGGAAACACCATATATTTT.

This clone was seen repeatedly, ten times or more. This chain joins TRBV10-3 and TRBJ1-6, with D possibly TRBD1 on 5 matching bases. Germline CDR1 ENHRY, CDR2 SYGVKD. V shed 4 bases and J shed 9 bases, with 10 bases lying between them. The CDR3 has 13 residues. The CDR3 region is CAISGSGISPLHF. The CDR3 DNA sequence: TGTGCCATCAGTGGTTCAGGGATTTCACCCCTCCACTTT.

This clone was seen a handful of times. The CDR3 coding sequence is TGTGCCAGCAGCTTAGCGGGGACTAGCGGGGGATACGAGCAGTACTTC. Its translation is CASSLAGTSGGYEQYF. The chain recombines TRBV7-8 with TRBJ2-7; 14 positions match TRBD2. The ends lost 0 bases at V and 4 bases at J; junction bases unmatched: 2. This CDR3 has 16 amino acids. Germline CDR1 SGHVS, CDR2 FQNEAQ.